This TCR beta chain comes out of a study of blood T cell repertoires in COVID-19. For the study at large: From T cells, B-cell-depleted T cells, or PBMCs came the material, which was cDNA or gDNA.

The method was immunoSEQ multiplex PCR; TCRdb's version includes in-frame clones alone and lacks a portion of them. The data contain some 340,000 clones, approximately 81% of them singletons. CDR1 SGHTA and CDR2 FQGNSA come from the germline V gene. The CDR3 sequence is 15 residues long. V was clipped by 2 bases and J by 4 bases; unmatched bases: 5. This clone was seen only a few times. The chain couples TRBV7-2 to TRBJ1-2, with 9 bases fitting TRBD1. The sequence came from a woman younger than 35 with acute or convalescent COVID-19. The specimen sequenced was peripheral blood. For the CDR3, the DNA is TGTGCCAGCAGCTTAACGGGACAGGGTGTCTATGGCTACACCTTC. Amino acid sequence: CASSLTGQGVYGYTF.